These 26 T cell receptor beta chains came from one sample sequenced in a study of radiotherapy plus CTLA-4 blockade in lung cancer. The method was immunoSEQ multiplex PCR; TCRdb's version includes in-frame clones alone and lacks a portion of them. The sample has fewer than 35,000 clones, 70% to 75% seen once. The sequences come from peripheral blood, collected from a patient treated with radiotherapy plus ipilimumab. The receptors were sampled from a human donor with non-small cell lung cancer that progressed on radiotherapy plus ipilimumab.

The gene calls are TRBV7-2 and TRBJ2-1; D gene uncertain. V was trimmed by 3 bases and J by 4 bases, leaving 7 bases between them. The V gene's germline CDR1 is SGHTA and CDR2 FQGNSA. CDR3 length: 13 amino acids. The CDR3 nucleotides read TGTGCCAGCAGCTTGGCTAATTACAATGAGCAGTTCTTC. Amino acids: CASSLANYNEQFF.

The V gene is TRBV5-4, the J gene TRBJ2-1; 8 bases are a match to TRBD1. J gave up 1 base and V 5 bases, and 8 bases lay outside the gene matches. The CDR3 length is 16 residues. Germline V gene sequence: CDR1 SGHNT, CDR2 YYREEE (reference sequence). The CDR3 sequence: CASRPGQGRSYNEQFF. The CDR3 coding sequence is TGTGCCAGCAGACCCGGACAGGGAAGATCCTACAATGAGCAGTTCTTC.

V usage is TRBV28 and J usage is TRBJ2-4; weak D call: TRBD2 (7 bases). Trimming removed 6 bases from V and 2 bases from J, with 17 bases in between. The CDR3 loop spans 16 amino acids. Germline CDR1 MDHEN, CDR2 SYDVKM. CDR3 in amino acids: CASRNREGVTKNIQYF. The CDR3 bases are TGTGCCAGCAGGAACAGGGAGGGGGTTACCAAAAACATTCAGTACTTC.

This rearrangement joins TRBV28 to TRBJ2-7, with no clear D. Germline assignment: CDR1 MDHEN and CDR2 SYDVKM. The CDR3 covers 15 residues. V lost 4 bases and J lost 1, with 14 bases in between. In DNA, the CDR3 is TGTGCCAGCAGTTCCGGGCAGGCTATTTCCTACGAGCAGTACTTC. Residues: CASSSGQAISYEQYF.

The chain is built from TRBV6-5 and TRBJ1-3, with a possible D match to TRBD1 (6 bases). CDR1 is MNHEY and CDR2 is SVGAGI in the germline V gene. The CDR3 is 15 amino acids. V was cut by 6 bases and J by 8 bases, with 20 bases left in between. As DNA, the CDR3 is TGTGCCAGCAGCCTGAGGGGGGGCGCGGGGGACACCATATATTTT. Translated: CASSLRGGAGDTIYF.

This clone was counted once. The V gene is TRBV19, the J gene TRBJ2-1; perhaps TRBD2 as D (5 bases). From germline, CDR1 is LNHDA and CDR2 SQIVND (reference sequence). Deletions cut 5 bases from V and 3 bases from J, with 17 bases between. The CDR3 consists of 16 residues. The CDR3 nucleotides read TGTGCCAGTAGTCTAGTCCTAGGACGGGGCTACAATGAGCAGTTCTTC. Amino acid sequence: CASSLVLGRGYNEQFF. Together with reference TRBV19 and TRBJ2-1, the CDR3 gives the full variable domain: DGGITQSPKYLFRKEGQNVTLSCEQNLNHDAMYWYRQDPGQGLRLIYYSQIVNDFQKGDIAEGYSVSREKKESFPLTVTSAQKNPTAFYLCASSLVLGRGYNEQFFGPGTRLTVL.

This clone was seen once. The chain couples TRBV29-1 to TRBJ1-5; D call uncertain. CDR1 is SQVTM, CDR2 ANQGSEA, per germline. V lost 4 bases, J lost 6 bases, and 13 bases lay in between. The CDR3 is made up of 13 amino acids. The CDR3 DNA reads TGCAGCGTTGTTGGAGCTTGGGGTCAGCCCCAGCATTTT. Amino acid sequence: CSVVGAWGQPQHF. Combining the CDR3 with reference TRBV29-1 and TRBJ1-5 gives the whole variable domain SAVISQKPSRDICQRGTSLTIQCQVDSQVTMMFWYRQQPGQSLTLIATANQGSEATYESGFVIDKFPISRPNLTFSTLTVSNMSPEDSSIYLCSVVGAWGQPQHFGDGTRLSIL.

The CDR3 spells CASSPSGGINEQFF. CDR3 nucleotides: TGTGCCAGCAGCCCGAGCGGGGGGATAAATGAGCAGTTCTTC. The chain links TRBV11-3 to TRBJ2-1; the match to TRBD2 covers 9 bases. The CDR3 is made up of 14 amino acids. Trimming at V came to 5 bases and at J to 7 bases, leaving 6 bases not matched to a gene. Germline V gene lookup returns CDR1 SGHNT and CDR2 YENEEA.

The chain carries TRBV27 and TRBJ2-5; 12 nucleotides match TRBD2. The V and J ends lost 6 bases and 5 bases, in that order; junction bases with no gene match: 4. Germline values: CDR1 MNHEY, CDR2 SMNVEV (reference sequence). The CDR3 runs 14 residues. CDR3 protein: CASSRLAGDETQYF. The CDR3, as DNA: TGTGCCAGCAGCCGACTAGCGGGAGACGAGACCCAGTACTTC.

CDR3 protein: CASSTGGYRGRNTEAFF. The DNA for the CDR3 is TGTGCCAGCAGCACCGGAGGCTACAGGGGAAGGAACACTGAAGCTTTCTTT. V is TRBV11-1 and J is TRBJ1-1; TRBD1 aligns across 7 bases. Trimming cost V 5 bases and J 1 base; bases outside gene matches: 13. CDR1 is SGHAT and CDR2 is FQDESV in the germline V gene (reference sequence). CDR3 length: 17 amino acids.

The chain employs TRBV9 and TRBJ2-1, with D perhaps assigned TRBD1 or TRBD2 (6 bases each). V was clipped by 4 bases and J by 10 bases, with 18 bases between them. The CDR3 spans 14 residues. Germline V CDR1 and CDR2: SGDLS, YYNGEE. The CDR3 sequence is CASSLGGRLAEQFF. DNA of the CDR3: TGTGCCAGCAGCCTAGGGGGGAGGCTAGCCGAGCAGTTCTTC.

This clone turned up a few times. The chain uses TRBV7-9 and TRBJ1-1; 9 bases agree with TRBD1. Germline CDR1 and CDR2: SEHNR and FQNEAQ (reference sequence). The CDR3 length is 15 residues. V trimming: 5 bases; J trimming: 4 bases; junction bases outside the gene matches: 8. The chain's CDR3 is CASSHNRGRATEAFF. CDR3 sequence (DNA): TGTGCCAGCAGCCATAACAGGGGGCGCGCCACTGAAGCTTTCTTT.

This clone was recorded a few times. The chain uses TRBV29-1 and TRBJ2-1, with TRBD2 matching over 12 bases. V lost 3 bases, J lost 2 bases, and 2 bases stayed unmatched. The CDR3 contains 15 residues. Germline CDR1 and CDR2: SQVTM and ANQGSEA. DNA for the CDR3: TGCAGCGTTGAGGGACTAGCGGGTCCCTACAATGAGCAGTTCTTC. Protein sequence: CSVEGLAGPYNEQFF.

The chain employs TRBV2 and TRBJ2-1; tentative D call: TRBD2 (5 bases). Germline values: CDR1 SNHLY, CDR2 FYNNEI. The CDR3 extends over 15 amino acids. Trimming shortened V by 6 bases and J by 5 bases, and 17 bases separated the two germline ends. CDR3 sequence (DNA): TGTGCCAGCAGACTAGACTTATCCCGGAACAATGAGCAGTTCTTC. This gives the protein CASRLDLSRNNEQFF.

CDR3 DNA sequence: TGTGCCAGCAGCTTAGGCACAGATACGCAGTATTTT. This encodes CASSLGTDTQYF. The V gene is TRBV11-2, the J gene TRBJ2-3; D uncertain. Between the trimmed V and J ends, which lost 1 base and 1 base, there was a span of 0 bases. This CDR3 has 12 amino acids. Germline V gene data show CDR1 as SGHAT and CDR2 as FQNNGV.

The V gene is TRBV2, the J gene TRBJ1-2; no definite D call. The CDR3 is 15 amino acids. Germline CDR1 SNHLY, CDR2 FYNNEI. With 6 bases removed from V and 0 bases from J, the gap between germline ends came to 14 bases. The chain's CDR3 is CASRPEWGSNYGYTF. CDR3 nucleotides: TGTGCCAGCAGGCCTGAATGGGGATCTAACTATGGCTACACCTTC.

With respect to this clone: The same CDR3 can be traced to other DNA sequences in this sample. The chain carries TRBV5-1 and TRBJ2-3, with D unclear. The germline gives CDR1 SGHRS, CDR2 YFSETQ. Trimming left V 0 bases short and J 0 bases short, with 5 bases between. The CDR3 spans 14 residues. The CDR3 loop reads CASSLGDSTDTQYF. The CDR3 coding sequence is TGCGCCAGCAGCTTGGGTGACAGCACAGATACGCAGTATTTT.

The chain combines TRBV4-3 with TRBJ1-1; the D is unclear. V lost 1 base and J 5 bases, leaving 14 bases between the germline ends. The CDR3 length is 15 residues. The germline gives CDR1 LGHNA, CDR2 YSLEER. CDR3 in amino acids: CASSQGREVPTEAFF. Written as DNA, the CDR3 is TGCGCCAGCAGCCAAGGGAGGGAGGTCCCAACTGAAGCTTTCTTT.

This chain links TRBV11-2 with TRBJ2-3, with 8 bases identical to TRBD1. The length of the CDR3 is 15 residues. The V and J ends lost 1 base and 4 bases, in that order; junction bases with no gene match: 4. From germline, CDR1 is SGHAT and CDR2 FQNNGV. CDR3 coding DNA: TGTGCCAGCAGCTTAGGACAGGGGCGCTCAGATACGCAGTATTTT. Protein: CASSLGQGRSDTQYF.

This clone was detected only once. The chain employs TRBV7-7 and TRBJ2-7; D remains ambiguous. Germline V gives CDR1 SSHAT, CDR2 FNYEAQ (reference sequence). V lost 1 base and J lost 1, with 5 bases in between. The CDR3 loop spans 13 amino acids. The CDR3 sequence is CASSLDRSYEQYF. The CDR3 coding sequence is TGTGCCAGCAGCTTAGACCGTTCCTACGAGCAGTACTTC.

The CDR3 reads CASSQGGEKDYGYTF. Written as DNA, the CDR3 is TGCGCCAGCAGCCAGGGGGGGGAAAAAGACTATGGCTACACCTTC. V is TRBV4-1 and J is TRBJ1-2, with D possibly matching TRBD1 (5 bases). V lost 3 bases, J lost 3 bases, and 14 bases lay in between. Germline V gene lookup returns CDR1 MGHRA and CDR2 YSYEKL. The CDR3 has 15 amino acids.

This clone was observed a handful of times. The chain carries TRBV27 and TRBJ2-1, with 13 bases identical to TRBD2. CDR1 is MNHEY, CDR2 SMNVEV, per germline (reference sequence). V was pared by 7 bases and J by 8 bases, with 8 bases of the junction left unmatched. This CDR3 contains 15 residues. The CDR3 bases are TGTGCCAGCACTCTACTAGCGGGAGGGATGGATGAGCAGTTCTTC. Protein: CASTLLAGGMDEQFF.

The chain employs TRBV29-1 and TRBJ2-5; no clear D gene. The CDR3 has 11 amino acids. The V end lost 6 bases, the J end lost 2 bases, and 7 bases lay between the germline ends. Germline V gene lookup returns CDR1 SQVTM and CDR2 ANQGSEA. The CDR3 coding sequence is TGCAGCGTACGGATGCAAGAGACCCAGTACTTC. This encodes CSVRMQETQYF.

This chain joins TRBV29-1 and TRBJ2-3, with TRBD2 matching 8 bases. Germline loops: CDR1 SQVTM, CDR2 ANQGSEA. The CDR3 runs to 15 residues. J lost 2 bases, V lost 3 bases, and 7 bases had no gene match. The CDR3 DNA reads TGCAGCGTTGAGAGTGCGGGAGGCTTCACAGATACGCAGTATTTT. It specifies CSVESAGGFTDTQYF.

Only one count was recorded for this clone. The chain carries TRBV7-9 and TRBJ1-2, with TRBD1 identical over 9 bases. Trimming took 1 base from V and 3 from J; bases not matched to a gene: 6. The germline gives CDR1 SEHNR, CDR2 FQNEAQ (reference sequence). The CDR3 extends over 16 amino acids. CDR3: CASSLEPRQGDYGYTF. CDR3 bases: TGTGCCAGCAGCTTAGAGCCGAGACAGGGGGACTATGGCTACACCTTC.

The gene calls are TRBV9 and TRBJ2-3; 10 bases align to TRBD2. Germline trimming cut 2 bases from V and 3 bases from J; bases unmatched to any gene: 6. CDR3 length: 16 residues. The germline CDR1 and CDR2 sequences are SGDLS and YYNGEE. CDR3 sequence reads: CASSVKRGGLTDTQYF. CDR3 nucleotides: TGTGCCAGCAGCGTTAAGCGGGGGGGCTTGACAGATACGCAGTATTTT.